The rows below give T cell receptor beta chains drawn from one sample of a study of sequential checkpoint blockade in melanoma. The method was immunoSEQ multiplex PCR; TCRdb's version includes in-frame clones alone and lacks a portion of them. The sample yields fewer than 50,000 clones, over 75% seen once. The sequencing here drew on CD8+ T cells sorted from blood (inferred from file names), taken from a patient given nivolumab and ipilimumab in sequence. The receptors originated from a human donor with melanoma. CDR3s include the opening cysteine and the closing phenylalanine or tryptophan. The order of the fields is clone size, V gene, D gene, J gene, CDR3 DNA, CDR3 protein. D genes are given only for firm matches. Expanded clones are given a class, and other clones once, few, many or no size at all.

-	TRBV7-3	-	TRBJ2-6	TGTGCCAGCAGCTTAATCCGGGACAACTTGCCTGGGGCCAACGTCCTGACTTTC	CASSLIRDNLPGANVLTF
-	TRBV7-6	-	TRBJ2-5	TGTGCCAGCAGCTTCAGGTCACCCCAAGAGACCCAGTACTTC	CASSFRSPQETQYF
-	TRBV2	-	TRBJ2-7	TGTGCCAGCCTCCAGGGGTCCCTCGGCTACGAGCAGTACTTC	CASLQGSLGYEQYF
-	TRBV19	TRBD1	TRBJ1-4	TGTGCCAGTAGTCCGGGGACAGTGTATGAAAAACTGTTTTTT	CASSPGTVYEKLFF
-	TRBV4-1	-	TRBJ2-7	TGCGCCAGCAGCCAAGATCCTACTGCCTACGAGCAGTACTTC	CASSQDPTAYEQYF
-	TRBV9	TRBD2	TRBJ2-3	TGTGCCAGCAGCAGAGGACTAGCGGGACGCACAGATACGCAGTATTTT	CASSRGLAGRTDTQYF
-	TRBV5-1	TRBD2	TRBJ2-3	TGCGCCAGCAGCTTGGAGGGACTAGCGGGATTTACAGATACGCAGTATTTT	CASSLEGLAGFTDTQYF
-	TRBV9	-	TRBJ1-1	TGTGCCAGCAGCGTAGGTGGGGGACACCACCCGGCCACTGAAGCTTTCTTT	CASSVGGGHHPATEAFF
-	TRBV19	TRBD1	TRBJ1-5	TGTGCCAGTAGTACCTTTCCGGACAGGGTAAGGCATCAGCCCCAGCATTTT	CASSTFPDRVRHQPQHF
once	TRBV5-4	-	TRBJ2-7	TGTGCCAGCAGCTTGGGGGGAGATACATACGAGCAGTACTTC	CASSLGGDTYEQYF
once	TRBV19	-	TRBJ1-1	TGTGCCAGTAGCCCCTATGGCAGGGAGAACACTGAAGCTTTCTTT	CASSPYGRENTEAFF
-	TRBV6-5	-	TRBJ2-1	TGTGCCAGCAGTTACTCCGGGGTAAACAATGAGCAGTTCTTC	CASSYSGVNNEQFF
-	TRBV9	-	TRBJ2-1	TGTGCCAGCAGCGTAGACGGAGGAACCGATGAGCAGTTCTTC	CASSVDGGTDEQFF
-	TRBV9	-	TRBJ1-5	TGTGCCAGCAGCACAACAGGGTTTATCAATCAGCCCCAGCATTTT	CASSTTGFINQPQHF
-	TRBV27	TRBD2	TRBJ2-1	TGTGCCAGCAGCCTCCGGGGTTTCATCCCACTAAGCAGCGGGAGGGCCAGAAATGAGCAGTTCTTC	CASSLRGFIPLSSGRARNEQFF
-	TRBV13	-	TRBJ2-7	TGTGCCAGCACCCCCAGAGGAGGGGGCATATACGAGCAGTACTTC	CASTPRGGGIYEQYF
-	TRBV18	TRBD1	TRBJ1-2	TGTGCCAGCTCGTCCGGGACAGGGAAAAACTATGGCTACACCTTC	CASSSGTGKNYGYTF
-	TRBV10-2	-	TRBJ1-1	TGCGCCAGCAGTGGAGGGACTGAAGCTTTCTTT	CASSGGTEAFF
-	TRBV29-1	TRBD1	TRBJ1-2	TGCAGCGTTGAGGGACAGCTCTATGGCTACACCTTC	CSVEGQLYGYTF
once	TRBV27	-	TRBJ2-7	TGTGCCAGCAGTTTGTCGGGACAACCCTACGAGCAGTACTTC	CASSLSGQPYEQYF
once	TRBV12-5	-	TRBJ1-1	TGTGCTAGTGGTTCCTCCTCCCAAATGACACACGAAGCTTTCTTT	CASGSSSQMTHEAFF
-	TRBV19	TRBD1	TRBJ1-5	TGTGCCAGTAGGATGACAGGGAACAATCAGCCCCAGCATTTT	CASRMTGNNQPQHF
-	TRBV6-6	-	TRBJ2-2	TGTGCCAGCAGTTCGCCGGACAGCACCGGGGAGCTGTTTTTT	CASSSPDSTGELFF
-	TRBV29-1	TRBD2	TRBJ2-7	TGCAGCGTTCTTGGTAGCGGGAGGGCCTCCTGGTACGAGCAGTACTTC	CSVLGSGRASWYEQYF
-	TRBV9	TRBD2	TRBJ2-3	TGTGCCAGCAGCCCCTCTGGCGGGAGTACCACAGATACGCAGTATTTT	CASSPSGGSTTDTQYF
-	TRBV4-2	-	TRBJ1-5	TGTGCCAGCAGCCAAGGGGAAGGACAGATTAATCAGCCCCAGCATTTT	CASSQGEGQINQPQHF
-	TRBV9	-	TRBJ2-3	TGTGCCAGCAGCGTATTTCTCCGGGAAACAGATACGCAGTATTTT	CASSVFLRETDTQYF
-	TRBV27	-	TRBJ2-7	TGTGCCAGCAGTTCACCAAGAGAGGCGGGCGAGCAGTACTTC	CASSSPREAGEQYF
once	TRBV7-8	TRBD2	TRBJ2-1	TGTGCCAGCAGCTTAGCGACGCGGGAGGGCCTCTTTCTCTTGAATGAGCAGTTCTTC	CASSLATREGLFLLNEQFF
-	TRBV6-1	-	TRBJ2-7	TGTGCCAGCAGTGTCAGGCCGGCCAGCCAGTACGAGCAGTACTTC	CASSVRPASQYEQYF
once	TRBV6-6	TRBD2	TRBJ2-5	TGTGCCAGCAGTTCGGGACTAGCGGGAGAGACCCAGTACTTC	CASSSGLAGETQYF
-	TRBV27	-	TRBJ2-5	TGTGCCAGCAGTTCGCGGGATTTAGCCCAGTACTTC	CASSSRDLAQYF
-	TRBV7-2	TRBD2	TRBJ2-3	TGTGCCAGCAGCATCCTAGCGGGAGTACCAGATACGCAGTATTTT	CASSILAGVPDTQYF
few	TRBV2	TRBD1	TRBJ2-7	TGTGCCAGCAGGGAGACAGGGGTTGAGCAGTACTTC	CASRETGVEQYF
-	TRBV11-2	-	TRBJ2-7	TGTGCCAGCAGCTTAGCTTACTCGGTCTACGAGCAGTACTTC	CASSLAYSVYEQYF
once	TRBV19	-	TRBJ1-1	TGTGCCAGTAACACAGGCTCGAACACTGAAGCTTTCTTT	CASNTGSNTEAFF
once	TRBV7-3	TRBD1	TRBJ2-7	TGTGCCAGCAGCTGGGACAGGGACTACGAGCAGTACTTC	CASSWDRDYEQYF
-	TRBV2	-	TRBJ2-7	TGTGCCAGTACTCACCTAATGCAGGGGTATGAGGAGCAGTACTTC	CASTHLMQGYEEQYF
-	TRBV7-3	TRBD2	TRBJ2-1	TGTGCCAGCAGCCTACTGGGACTAGCGGGAGCGGGGGAGCAGTTCTTC	CASSLLGLAGAGEQFF
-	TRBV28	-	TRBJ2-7	TGTGCCAGCAGTCCCCAGGGGAACCGGATGTACGAGCAGTACTTC	CASSPQGNRMYEQYF
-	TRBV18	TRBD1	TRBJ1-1	TGTGCCAGCTCACCATCTGACAGGGGAGGGACTGAAGCTTTCTTT	CASSPSDRGGTEAFF
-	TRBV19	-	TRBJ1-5	TGTGCCAGTAGCCCCCTCAGGGCGGGAGATCCCCAGCATTTT	CASSPLRAGDPQHF
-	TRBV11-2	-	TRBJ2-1	TGTGCCAGCAGCTTGGACGGGAAGTATGAGCAGTTCTTC	CASSLDGKYEQFF
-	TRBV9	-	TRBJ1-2	TGTGCCAGCAGCGTAGCTACCTCAGGTTATGGCTACACCTTC	CASSVATSGYGYTF
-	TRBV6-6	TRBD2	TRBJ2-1	TGTGCCAGCAGTCCTCTGAGCGGGAGCTCCTACAATGAGCAGTTCTTC	CASSPLSGSSYNEQFF
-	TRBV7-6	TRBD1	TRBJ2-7	TGTGCCAGCAGCTTTCTGACAGGGGATCAGAACGAGCAGTACTTC	CASSFLTGDQNEQYF
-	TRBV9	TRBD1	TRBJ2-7	TGTGCCAGCAGCGCTACAGGGGAAGCACCCTACGAGCAGTACTTC	CASSATGEAPYEQYF
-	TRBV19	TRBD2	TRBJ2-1	TGTGCCAGTAGTAATGGCGGGAGGGCCGCCTACAATGAGCAGTTCTTC	CASSNGGRAAYNEQFF
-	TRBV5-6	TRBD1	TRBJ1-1	TGTGCCAGCAGCCCGGGGACAGGCTTGGCTGAAGCTTTCTTT	CASSPGTGLAEAFF
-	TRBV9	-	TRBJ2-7	TGTGCCAGCAGCCCCCGAAGCCATCCCTACGAGCAGTACTTC	CASSPRSHPYEQYF
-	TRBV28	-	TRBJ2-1	TGTGCCAGCAGTTTAACAGAGCAGTTCTTC	CASSLTEQFF
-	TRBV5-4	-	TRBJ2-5	TGTGCCAGCAGCTTAATAAGCGTGGGAGAAGGGACCCAGTACTTC	CASSLISVGEGTQYF
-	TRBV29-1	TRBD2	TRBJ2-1	TGCAGCGTTGAAGGGACTAGCGGGAAGAGCTCCTACAATGAGCAGTTCTTC	CSVEGTSGKSSYNEQFF
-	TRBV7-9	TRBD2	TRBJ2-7	TGTGCCAGCAGCCAAACTAGCGGGGATCCCTACGAGCAGTACTTC	CASSQTSGDPYEQYF
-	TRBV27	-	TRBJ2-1	TGTGCCAGCTCGGACACCCAAAATGAGCAGTTCTTC	CASSDTQNEQFF
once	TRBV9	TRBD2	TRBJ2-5	TGTGCCAGCAGCGCGTCGGGACTAGCGGGAGCGGCAGAGACCCAGTACTTC	CASSASGLAGAAETQYF